One and the same sample provided the 22 T cell receptor beta chains below, sequenced in a study of blood T cell repertoires in COVID-19. Method: immunoSEQ multiplex PCR; TCRdb's copy keeps in-frame clones and lacks some. The sample carries a few hundred thousand clones, about 91% recorded once. The sequenced material came from peripheral blood. The receptors shown here come from a woman aged 25 to 45 who had recovered from COVID-19.

This chain joins TRBV6-2 or TRBV6-3 and TRBJ1-1; D is perhaps TRBD1 (6 bases). The CDR3 runs to 13 residues. Germline V gene sequence: CDR1 MNHEY, CDR2 SVGEGT. Trimming removed 5 bases at V and 4 bases at J, with 11 bases between. This CDR3 is CASSRGASTEAFF. CDR3 in DNA: TGTGCCAGCAGTCGGGGGGCGAGCACTGAAGCTTTCTTT.

A note on this clone: Relative to the germline gene, one junction end is altered; a read error may explain this. V is TRBV7-9 and J is TRBJ2-1; D is unresolved. Looked up from germline, CDR1 is SEHNR and CDR2 is FQNEAQ (reference sequence). This CDR3 contains 17 residues. CDR3 in DNA: TGTGCCGGCAGGACCCAATCTTCCCGGGTATCCTACAATGAGCAGTTCTTC. This translates into CAGRTQSSRVSYNEQFF.

The CDR3 spells CASSMGSRHEFF. CDR3 nucleotides: TGTGCCAGCAGTATGGGGAGTAGACACGAGTTCTTC. This rearrangement joins TRBV6-2 or TRBV6-3 to TRBJ2-1; D perhaps matches TRBD2 (5 bases). The V end lost 5 bases, the J end lost 14 bases, and 16 bases lay between the germline ends. Germline V gives CDR1 MNHEY, CDR2 SVGEGT. This CDR3 region has 12 residues.

There are many counts of this clone. The chain combines TRBV3-1 (or the pseudogene TRBV3-2) with TRBJ2-3; D unresolved. V lost 1 base to trimming and J lost 7 bases, with 6 bases between them. This CDR3 comprises 12 residues. Germline-derived CDR1 and CDR2 are LGHDT and YNNKEL (reference sequence). The CDR3 DNA is TGTGCCAGCAGCCAAGCACAGAATACGCAGTATTTT. Amino acid sequence: CASSQAQNTQYF.

This chain joins TRBV9 and TRBJ1-3, with 11 bases lining up with TRBD1. Trimming removed 5 bases from V and 4 bases from J; junction bases left unmatched: 8. The germline gives CDR1 SGDLS, CDR2 YYNGEE. The length of the CDR3 is 16 residues. CDR3 protein: CASRSGQGVSGNTIYF. The CDR3 bases are TGTGCCAGCAGGTCGGGACAGGGGGTATCCGGAAACACCATATATTTT. Together with reference TRBV9 and TRBJ1-3, the CDR3 gives the full variable domain: DSGVTQTPKHLITATGQRVTLRCSPRSGDLSVYWYQQSLDQGLQFLIQYYNGEERAKGNILERFSAQQFPDLHSELNLSSLELGDSALYFCASRSGQGVSGNTIYFGEGSWLTVV.

A single count supports this clone. V and J are TRBV2 and TRBJ2-2; 9 bases are a match to TRBD1. This CDR3 has 13 residues. Germline V gives CDR1 SNHLY, CDR2 FYNNEI. Trimming removed 8 bases from V and 6 bases from J; junction bases left unmatched: 4. DNA of the CDR3: TGTGCCAGCGGGACAGGGTATGCCGGGGAGCTGTTTTTT. It is translated as CASGTGYAGELFF.

The chain employs TRBV29-1 and TRBJ2-1; TRBD2 aligns across 7 bases. V shed 5 bases, J shed 9 bases, and the junction held 7 bases outside the gene matches. The CDR3 spans 12 residues. The germline CDR1 and CDR2 sequences are SQVTM and ANQGSEA. The CDR3 nucleotides are TGCAGCGTTAGCGGGGCCGGCCGTGAGCAGTTCTTC. Protein: CSVSGAGREQFF.

This chain links TRBV7-2 with TRBJ2-1; 13 nucleotides line up with TRBD2. The CDR3 is 13 amino acids. Trimming took 5 bases from V and 12 from J; bases not matched to a gene: 4. CDR1 is SGHTA and CDR2 is FQGNSA in the germline V gene. CDR3 sequence: CASSELAGGRQFF. CDR3 coding DNA: TGTGCCAGCAGCGAACTAGCGGGGGGGCGGCAGTTCTTC. Filled out from reference TRBV7-2 and TRBJ2-1, the complete variable domain reads GAGVSQSPSNKVTEKGKDVELRCDPISGHTALYWYRQSLGQGLEFLIYFQGNSAPDKSGLPSDRFSAERTGGSVSTLTIQRTQQEDSAVYLCASSELAGGRQFFGPGTRLTVL.

The V and J genes are TRBV5-4 and TRBJ1-2; 9 bases align to TRBD1. The CDR3 covers 15 residues. Trimming took 4 bases from V and 3 from J; bases not matched to a gene: 7. Germline V gives CDR1 SGHNT, CDR2 YYREEE (reference sequence). The CDR3 nucleotides read TGTGCCAGCAGCCCCCGGGACAGGGAAGACTATGGCTACACCTTC. This translates into CASSPRDREDYGYTF.

V is TRBV19 and J is TRBJ1-2; the match to TRBD1 covers 8 bases. J gave up 7 bases and V 1 base, and 8 bases lay outside the gene matches. CDR1 and CDR2 from the germline V gene are LNHDA and SQIVND (reference sequence). CDR3 length equals 15 residues. The CDR3 loop reads CASSIVRGPAPGYTF. The CDR3 nucleotides are TGTGCCAGTAGTATAGTCAGGGGGCCTGCCCCTGGCTACACCTTC.

The rearrangement links TRBV6-5 to TRBJ1-2; D remains ambiguous. CDR1 and CDR2 from the germline V gene are MNHEY and SVGAGI. CDR3 length equals 13 residues. Between the trimmed V and J ends, which lost 5 bases and 2 bases, there was a span of 9 bases. The CDR3 coding sequence is TGTGCCAGCAGTCTGACACCGAACTATGGCTACACCTTC. Translation gives CASSLTPNYGYTF.

The rearrangement links TRBV4-3 to TRBJ2-6; 7 positions match TRBD1. The V and J ends lost 2 bases and 0 bases, in that order; junction bases with no gene match: 7. Germline loops: CDR1 LGHNA, CDR2 YSLEER. The CDR3 has 18 amino acids. The CDR3 loop reads CASSQNLQGSSGANVLTF. CDR3 nucleotide sequence: TGCGCCAGCAGCCAAAATTTACAGGGGAGCTCTGGGGCCAACGTCCTGACTTTC.

This clone was observed a few times. The chain is built from TRBV6-4 and TRBJ2-7; the D is unclear. Trimming removed 0 bases at V and 2 bases at J, with 11 bases between. The CDR3 length is 15 residues. The germline V gene has CDR1 MRHNA and CDR2 SNTAGT. The CDR3 loop is CASSDSPRWAYEQYF. Written as DNA, the CDR3 is TGTGCCAGCAGTGACTCGCCGAGGTGGGCCTACGAGCAGTACTTC.

V gene TRBV6-5 combines with J gene TRBJ1-6; perhaps TRBD1 as D (5 bases). CDR3 length equals 14 residues. CDR1 MNHEY and CDR2 SVGAGI come from the germline V gene. V dropped 6 bases and J dropped 3 bases, with 9 bases sitting between them. The DNA for the CDR3 is TGTGCCAGCAGCTCGGGGGTCTATAATTCACCCCTCCACTTT. Translation: CASSSGVYNSPLHF.

The J gene is TRBJ2-5, the V gene TRBV5-4; 11 positions match TRBD2. The trim removed 4 bases at V and 4 bases at J, leaving 6 bases unmatched. CDR3 size: 15 residues. Germline assignment: CDR1 SGHNT and CDR2 YYREEE (reference sequence). CDR3 sequence (DNA): TGTGCCAGCAGCAGGACTAGCGGGCCTCGAGAGACCCAGTACTTC. Translation: CASSRTSGPRETQYF.

This sequence joins TRBV6-5 and TRBJ1-4; 7 bases are a match to TRBD1. Germline CDR1 reads MNHEY; CDR2 reads SVGAGI. The ends lost 6 bases at V and 7 bases at J; junction bases unmatched: 8. The CDR3 contains 14 residues. The CDR3 region is CASSQRGLGEKLFF. The CDR3 DNA follows: TGTGCCAGCAGCCAAAGGGGGCTGGGTGAAAAACTGTTTTTT.

This clone has just one count. The chain links TRBV28 to TRBJ2-2, with D uncertain. The length of the CDR3 is 17 residues. Germline V lookup: CDR1 MDHEN, CDR2 SYDVKM. V was pared by 6 bases and J by 3 bases, with 20 bases between. The CDR3 region is CASSSAASRSDTGELFF. The CDR3, as DNA: TGTGCCAGCAGCTCCGCGGCTTCGCGGTCTGACACCGGGGAGCTGTTTTTT.

The chain recombines TRBV9 with TRBJ1-2; the match to TRBD1 covers 12 bases. Germline V gene lookup returns CDR1 SGDLS and CDR2 YYNGEE. V trimming: 3 bases; J trimming: 7 bases; junction bases outside the gene matches: 7. CDR3 length: 15 residues. The CDR3 region is CASSATGTGGGGYTF. DNA of the CDR3: TGTGCCAGCAGCGCAACCGGGACAGGGGGCGGTGGCTACACCTTC.

The V gene is TRBV28, the J gene TRBJ1-1; weak D call: TRBD1 (5 bases). This CDR3 region has 14 residues. V gave up 5 bases and J gave up 0 bases, with 10 bases separating them. Germline loops: CDR1 MDHEN, CDR2 SYDVKM. The CDR3 region has the DNA TGTGCCAGCAGTCCTAGACAGATGAACACTGAAGCTTTCTTT. It translates to CASSPRQMNTEAFF.

The chain employs TRBV4-1 and TRBJ1-5, with D uncertain. V lost 1 base to trimming and J lost 7 bases, with 14 bases between them. Germline V lookup: CDR1 MGHRA, CDR2 YSYEKL. This CDR3 spans 15 amino acids. CDR3 residues: CASSQGLQERQPQHF. As DNA, the CDR3 is TGCGCCAGCAGCCAAGGCCTCCAAGAGAGGCAGCCCCAGCATTTT.

The sample holds one count of this clone. The J gene is TRBJ2-1, the V gene TRBV4-1; tentative D call: TRBD2 (5 bases). The germline CDR1 and CDR2 sequences are MGHRA and YSYEKL. The V and J ends lost 4 bases and 7 bases respectively, with 11 bases between them. The CDR3 is made up of 13 amino acids. The CDR3 nucleotides read TGCGCCAGCAGCCTAGAGCGACTAAATGAGCAGTTCTTC. The encoded protein is CASSLERLNEQFF.

V and J are TRBV21-1 and TRBJ1-4; the DNA was not used to check the table's D call, TRBD1. TRBV21-1 is shown as a pseudogene. This CDR3 contains 17 residues. CDR3 nucleotides: TGTGCCAGCAGCAAATCAGGGGACAATGCAACTAATGAAAAACTGTTTTTT. Translating it yields CASSKSGDNATNEKLFF.